This T cell receptor (beta chain) originates from a study of T cells in Graves' hyperthyroidism and ophthalmopathy. This CDR3 has 13 residues. CDR1 is MNHEY and CDR2 is SMNVEV in the germline V gene (reference sequence). The V end was cut by 3 bases, the J end by 4 bases, with 10 bases between. Concerning this clonotype: Its target is unknown.

TCR beta CDR3 regions were amplified from RNA transcripts. First-round RT-PCR of the TCR CDR3 relied on the HTBI primer set. TCRdb itself ran the multiplex PCR reads through MiXCR, one entry per CDR3 protein. The repertoire holds approximately 640,000 distinct CDR3 sequences, 45% seen once, with about 7.2% in the top ten. Overall study results and limits: Ophthalmopathy was told apart from stable hyperthyroidism by a 13 V-J model. Most thyroid clonotypes with frequency above 0.001 were detected in blood.

The specimen sequenced was peripheral blood or thyroid tissue (not recorded which). The sequence derives from an adult man with Graves' disease, either hyperthyroidism or ophthalmopathy (not recorded which). The J gene is TRBJ2-7, the V gene TRBV27; D uncertain. The CDR3 reads CASSFQRSYEQYF. The DNA for the CDR3 is TGTGCCAGCAGTTTTCAGAGATCATACGAGCAGTACTTC.